One and the same sample provided the 18 T cell receptor beta chains below, sequenced in a study of regulatory T cells in long-lasting Graves disease. The authors built TCR beta libraries using iRepertoire HTBI primers and Arm-PCR of CDR3 regions. Via MiXCR, TCRdb re-called the multiplex PCR reads, giving one row per CDR3 protein. The table shows approximately 400,000 distinct CDR3 sequences, with roughly 15% occurring only once. Time point: newly diagnosed GD, antithyroid drugs for less than 3 months. PBMC-derived RNA was used for the TCR library. These data were likewise used in another study, on T cells in Graves' hyperthyroidism and ophthalmopathy.

This material consisted of peripheral blood mononuclear cells (PBMCs), taken at new diagnosis, from a patient treated with antithyroid drugs. Receptor source: a woman aged 40 to 50 with Graves disease.

The table lists this clonotype with many counts. V and J are TRBV27 and TRBJ2-7, with 8 positions matching TRBD2. Germline V gene sequence: CDR1 MNHEY, CDR2 SMNVEV (reference sequence). V dropped 0 bases and J dropped 3; count of bases not matched to a gene: 4. This CDR3 has 15 amino acids. CDR3 in amino acids: CASSLSEGLGYEQYF. As DNA, the CDR3 is TGTGCCAGCAGTTTATCAGAGGGACTAGGCTACGAGCAGTACTTC.

This clonotype was found many times. CDR3 residues: CASGTSTDTQYF. In DNA form, the CDR3 reads TGTGCCAGCGGGACTAGCACAGATACGCAGTATTTT. J is TRBJ2-3 and V is TRBV3-1; D may be TRBD2 (6 bases). Germline V gene sequence: CDR1 LGHDT, CDR2 YNNKEL (reference sequence). Trimming cost V 8 bases and J 0 bases, with 6 bases left between them. The CDR3 consists of 12 residues.

The rearrangement links TRBV6-4 to TRBJ1-1; D call uncertain. This CDR3 is 15 amino acids long. Germline V gives CDR1 MRHNA, CDR2 SNTAGT. The V and J ends lost 0 bases and 0 bases respectively, with 8 bases between them. This chain's CDR3 is CASSDSGPVNTEAFF. The DNA of the CDR3 is TGTGCCAGCAGTGACTCCGGCCCTGTGAACACTGAAGCTTTCTTT.

This clonotype occurred many times. This chain uses TRBV7-2 with TRBJ2-2; a weak D match, TRBD2 (5 bases). The CDR3 spans 19 residues. From germline, CDR1 is SGHTA and CDR2 FQGNSA. V lost 5 bases and J 1 base, leaving 23 bases between the germline ends. In DNA, the CDR3 is TGTGCCAGCAGCGTTACCCCTTCGAGCGGATACCTGAACACCGGGGAGCTGTTTTTT. This translates into CASSVTPSSGYLNTGELFF. Drawing the rest from reference TRBV7-2 and TRBJ2-2, the complete variable domain is GAGVSQSPSNKVTEKGKDVELRCDPISGHTALYWYRQSLGQGLEFLIYFQGNSAPDKSGLPSDRFSAERTGGSVSTLTIQRTQQEDSAVYLCASSVTPSSGYLNTGELFFGEGSRLTVL.

This clonotype was counted ten times or more. This rearrangement joins TRBV10-3 to TRBJ1-1; D perhaps matches TRBD1 (6 bases). The CDR3 is made up of 15 amino acids. Germline loops: CDR1 ENHRY, CDR2 SYGVKD. Trimming cost V 2 bases and J 6 bases, with 16 bases left between them. The CDR3 bases are TGTGCCATCAGTGAGGTGACAGGCGGTGGGGCTGAAGCTTTCTTT. Residues: CAISEVTGGGAEAFF.

Many counts were recorded for this clonotype. This rearrangement joins TRBV28 to TRBJ2-7; tentative D call: TRBD1 (7 bases). The V and J ends lost 6 bases and 4 bases respectively, with 13 bases between them. CDR3 length equals 13 residues. Germline V gene sequence: CDR1 MDHEN, CDR2 SYDVKM. The DNA for the CDR3 is TGTGCCAGCAGCAGGGGGGTCCAATACGAGCAGTACTTC. Translated: CASSRGVQYEQYF.

This clonotype has ten or more counts. V and J are TRBV2 and TRBJ1-4; 10 bases agree with TRBD1. V was pared by 5 bases and J by 8 bases, with 11 bases of the junction left unmatched. Germline values: CDR1 SNHLY, CDR2 FYNNEI. The CDR3 is 16 residues long. As DNA, the CDR3 is TGTGCCAGCAGTCCAGATCGACAGGGGGCAAAGGAAAAACTGTTTTTT. Amino acids: CASSPDRQGAKEKLFF.

The sample holds many counts of this clonotype. The chain recombines TRBV7-2 with TRBJ2-7, with 10 bases aligning to TRBD2. Looked up from germline, CDR1 is SGHTA and CDR2 is FQGNSA. Losses at the gene ends were 4 bases for V and 0 bases for J; bases not matched to a gene: 3. The CDR3 is 15 amino acids. CDR3 region: CASSSASGSSYEQYF. The CDR3 nucleotides read TGTGCCAGCAGCTCAGCTAGCGGGAGCTCCTACGAGCAGTACTTC.

This clonotype was observed at least ten times. The CDR3 spells CSAREAGWTDTQYF. CDR3 DNA sequence: TGCAGTGCTAGAGAAGCGGGATGGACAGATACGCAGTATTTT. This chain connects TRBV20-1 to TRBJ2-3, with 7 bases aligning to TRBD2. This CDR3 has 14 residues. CDR1 is DFQATT and CDR2 is SNEGSKA in the germline V gene (reference sequence). Trimming at V came to 0 bases and at J to 3 bases, leaving 3 bases not matched to a gene.

In its sample, this clonotype was seen a few times. The V call is TRBV19, the J call TRBJ2-3; D gene uncertain. The V end lost 2 bases, the J end lost 4 bases, and 4 bases lay between the germline ends. CDR1 is LNHDA, CDR2 SQIVND, per germline (reference sequence). CDR3 length: 12 amino acids. The CDR3 here is CASSIRSDTQYF. Here the CDR3 DNA reads TGTGCCAGTAGTATACGGTCAGATACGCAGTATTTT.

Ten or more counts support this clonotype. This rearrangement joins TRBV12-3 or TRBV12-4 to TRBJ1-1; no definite D call. Trimming cost V 2 bases and J 4 bases, with 11 bases left between them. The length of the CDR3 is 14 residues. The CDR3 DNA sequence: TGTGCCAGCAGTTTAACGAAATTTGGCACTGAAGCTTTCTTT. This codes for CASSLTKFGTEAFF.

Of note for this clonotype: Since a much larger clone is just one base distant, this may be a read error. The V gene is TRBV12-3 or TRBV12-4, the J gene TRBJ1-1; D is unresolved. V was shortened by 7 bases and J by 1 base, with 13 bases between the two germline ends. CDR3 size: 14 residues. The CDR3 reads CASNQLGSNTEAFF. The CDR3, as DNA: TGTGCCAGCAACCAGCTGGGCTCGAACACTGAAGCTTTCTTT.

This clonotype came up many times. This chain uses TRBV11-3 with TRBJ2-1; D unresolved. In germline, CDR1 is SGHNT, CDR2 YENEEA. The CDR3 is 12 amino acids. The ends were cut back, 4 bases at V and 4 bases at J, with 5 bases in the middle. The CDR3 here is CASSYRYNEQFF. CDR3 bases: TGTGCCAGCAGCTACAGATACAATGAGCAGTTCTTC. The variable domain in full, with the rest retrieved from reference TRBV11-3 and TRBJ2-1, is EAGVVQSPRYKIIEKKQPVAFWCNPISGHNTLYWYLQNLGQGPELLIRYENEEAVDDSQLPKDRFSAERLKGVDSTLKIQPAELGDSAVYLCASSYRYNEQFFGPGTRLTVL.

This clonotype was detected only a few times. The chain couples TRBV6-1 to TRBJ2-7; D is possibly TRBD2 (5 bases). Germline lookup yields CDR1 MNHNS and CDR2 SASEGT. The CDR3 is 13 amino acids. With 0 bases removed from V and 10 bases from J, the gap between germline ends came to 13 bases. CDR3: CASSEAPVGVQYF. As DNA, the CDR3 is TGTGCCAGCAGTGAAGCGCCTGTCGGGGTACAGTACTTC.

The chain recombines TRBV12-3 or TRBV12-4 with TRBJ2-7; 13 nucleotides match TRBD2. Matching the DNA end better, TRBJ2-1 makes the J call doubtful. The CDR3 is made up of 20 amino acids. CDR3 sequence reads: CASSPLLLAGGLKGVNEQFF. The CDR3 bases are TGTGCCAGCAGTCCCCTTCTACTAGCGGGAGGGCTAAAGGGGGTCAATGAGCAGTTCTTC.

This clonotype was observed a few times. This likely traces to a read error, being one base from a far larger clone. The chain uses TRBV9 and TRBJ2-7; TRBD2 matches at 8 bases. The J segment lost 3 bases and the V segment lost 4 bases, leaving 3 bases of the junction unmatched. The CDR3 runs to 13 residues. Germline CDR1 and CDR2: SGDLS and YYNGEE. Here the CDR3 DNA reads TGTGCCAGCAGCACCGGGACTAGCTACGAGCAGTACTTC. Its protein product is CASSTGTSYEQYF.

The sample holds a few counts of this clonotype. This chain uses TRBV20-1 with TRBJ1-3, with 11 nucleotides matching TRBD1. CDR1 is DFQATT, CDR2 SNEGSKA, per germline (reference sequence). The J segment lost 7 bases and the V segment lost 3 bases, leaving 5 bases of the junction unmatched. The CDR3 covers 14 residues. The CDR3 sequence is CSARGTGGLNTIYF. As DNA, the CDR3 is TGCAGTGCTAGGGGGACAGGGGGTCTGAACACCATATATTTT.

This clonotype was counted ten times or more. This rearrangement joins TRBV28 to TRBJ2-7; 7 bases line up with TRBD2. Germline lookup yields CDR1 MDHEN and CDR2 SYDVKM. The CDR3 is 14 residues long. The junction had 9 bases not matched to a gene; V was cut back by 7 bases and J by 3 bases. The CDR3 nucleotides read TGTGCCAGCACTTACAGCGGGACCGGCTACGAGCAGTACTTC. Translation gives CASTYSGTGYEQYF.